This T cell receptor (beta chain) was documented in a study of blood T cell repertoires in COVID-19. Study summary: Samples representing acute and convalescent COVID-19 were sourced from the United States, Italy and Spain.

This CDR3 contains 15 residues. From germline, CDR1 is MNHEY and CDR2 SMNVEV (reference sequence). Trimming cost V 2 bases and J 8 bases; bases outside gene matches: 7. Study processing details: Reference gene primer amplification in the assay estimated nucleated cell counts. TCRdb's copy holds only in-frame clones and misses some; the assay was immunoSEQ multiplex PCR. V, J and clone size reflect that table, while D and trimming were determined from the DNA. The table has some 220,000 clones, over 80% seen once; the top ten hold 1.3%. The sequenced sample consisted of peripheral blood. The TCR originated in a woman in her 30s with COVID-19, enrolled during active disease. The rearrangement joins TRBV27 to TRBJ1-2, with 11 positions matching TRBD1. CDR3 DNA sequence: TGTGCCAGCAGTTTAGACGGACAGGGGGCTGTAGGCTACACCTTC. Translating it yields CASSLDGQGAVGYTF.